The 23 T cell receptor beta chains given below trace back to one sample, sequenced in a study of T cells after yellow fever vaccination. MiXCR, run by TCRdb on the 5' RACE reads, gives a single entry per CDR3 protein. The profile covers under 300,000 distinct CDR3 sequences, with about 7% appearing a single time and approximately 0.84% taken by the ten largest. This sample comprised CD4+ T cells sorted from PBMCs, obtained 15 days after the yellow fever booster vaccination. All receptors derive from a man aged 25 to 40 who received the YFV17D yellow fever vaccine.

The J gene is TRBJ2-5, the V gene TRBV7-2, with no clear D. Trimming pared 4 bases from V and 4 bases from J, leaving 13 bases between. The CDR3 length is 14 residues. From germline, CDR1 is SGHTA and CDR2 FQGNSA. The CDR3 region has the DNA TGTGCCAGCAGCTCATATAAGAGCATAGAGACCCAGTACTTC. It translates to CASSSYKSIETQYF.

The rearrangement joins TRBV7-2 to TRBJ2-7, with D perhaps TRBD2 (7 bases). Germline V gives CDR1 SGHTA, CDR2 FQGNSA. The CDR3 covers 15 residues. Between the trimmed V and J ends, which lost 3 bases and 1 base, there was a span of 13 bases. CDR3 nucleotide sequence: TGTGCCAGCAGCTTTAGTAGGGGGGGGTCCTACGAGCAGTACTTC. Protein sequence: CASSFSRGGSYEQYF.

The chain has TRBV5-1 and TRBJ1-2; D remains unclear. The CDR3 extends over 15 amino acids. From germline, CDR1 is SGHRS and CDR2 YFSETQ. Trimming pared 4 bases from V and 2 bases from J, leaving 15 bases between. The CDR3 nucleotides are TGCGCCAGCAGCCGAGATTTGACGGTGAACTATGGCTACACCTTC. As protein: CASSRDLTVNYGYTF. The full variable domain, its missing parts supplied by reference TRBV5-1 and TRBJ1-2, is KAGVTQTPRYLIKTRGQQVTLSCSPISGHRSVSWYQQTPGQGLQFLFEYFSETQRNKGNFPGRFSGRQFSNSRSEMNVSTLELGDSALYLCASSRDLTVNYGYTFGSGTRLTVV.

This clonotype showed up many times. Here the CDR3 DNA reads TGCAGCGTGGCCCGGGACAGGGGCTACGAGCAGTACTTC. This translates into CSVARDRGYEQYF. The chain has TRBV29-1 and TRBJ2-7, with 10 bases that match TRBD1. From germline, CDR1 is SQVTM and CDR2 ANQGSEA. There are 13 residues in the CDR3. With 6 bases clipped from V and 3 bases from J, the junction kept 5 bases outside the gene matches.

The chain employs TRBV29-1 and TRBJ2-4, with D possibly called TRBD1 or TRBD2 (5 bases each). Per germline, CDR1 SQVTM and CDR2 ANQGSEA. The CDR3 sequence is 14 residues long. This CDR3 reads CSFTQGTAKNIQYF. In nucleotides, the CDR3 is TGCAGTTTCACCCAAGGGACGGCTAAAAACATTCAGTACTTC. The entire variable domain, with the rest obtained from reference TRBV29-1 and TRBJ2-4, is as follows: SAVISQKPSRDICQRGTSLTIQCQVDSQVTMMFWYRQQPGQSLTLIATANQGSEATYESGFVIDKFPISRPNLTFSTLTVSNMSPEDSSIYLCSFTQGTAKNIQYFGAGTRLSVL.

This clonotype was detected only a few times. The rearrangement uses TRBV28 and TRBJ2-5; D remains unclear. Germline CDR1 is MDHEN and CDR2 is SYDVKM. Trimming removed 5 bases from V and 5 bases from J, with 18 bases in between. The CDR3 spans 15 residues. The CDR3 sequence is CASSPHSGARETQYF. As DNA, the CDR3 is TGTGCCAGCAGTCCTCATTCAGGAGCTCGTGAGACCCAGTACTTC.

Details on this clonotype: A read error may account for a junction end that differs from germline. The V and J genes are TRBV3-1 and TRBJ2-1; 11 positions agree with TRBD2. The CDR3 loop spans 15 amino acids. Germline V lookup: CDR1 LGHDT, CDR2 YNNKEL (reference sequence). In DNA, the CDR3 is TGTGCCAGCAGCCAAGAGCTAGCGGGAGGTAATGAGAAGTTCTTC. The encoded protein is CASSQELAGGNEKFF.

This clonotype was detected ten times or more. The chain is built from TRBV20-1 and TRBJ2-7; D assignment may be TRBD1 or TRBD2 (5 bases each). Trimming removed 6 bases from V and 1 base from J, with 19 bases in between. The CDR3 covers 15 residues. Germline V lookup: CDR1 DFQATT, CDR2 SNEGSKA (reference sequence). The CDR3 reads CSAGNPGTLSYEQYF. Written as DNA, the CDR3 is TGCAGTGCGGGGAATCCCGGGACGCTGTCCTACGAGCAGTACTTC.

This clonotype has ten or more counts. The V call is TRBV20-1, the J call TRBJ2-5, with D hard to call. Germline V gene sequence: CDR1 DFQATT, CDR2 SNEGSKA (reference sequence). CDR3 length: 13 amino acids. The V and J ends lost 0 bases and 4 bases respectively, with 9 bases between them. The CDR3 sequence is CSARDGTSETQYF. CDR3 nucleotide sequence: TGCAGTGCTAGAGATGGTACATCAGAGACCCAGTACTTC.

In its sample, this clonotype was seen a few times. The chain couples TRBV6-5 to TRBJ2-7; D remains unclear. The V gene's germline CDR1 is MNHEY and CDR2 SVGAGI. Trimming cost V 7 bases and J 4 bases, with 11 bases left between them. The CDR3 totals 12 residues. CDR3 nucleotide sequence: TGTGCCAGCAAGTTAGTTATATACGAGCAGTACTTC. It yields the protein CASKLVIYEQYF.

This clonotype has more than one count but fewer than ten. The V and J genes are TRBV20-1 and TRBJ2-5; 8 nucleotides agree with TRBD1. Per the germline V gene, CDR1 is DFQATT and CDR2 is SNEGSKA (reference sequence). This CDR3 spans 14 amino acids. Trimming at V came to 5 bases and at J to 5 bases, leaving 10 bases not matched to a gene. In DNA form, the CDR3 reads TGCAGTGCTTCGGACAGGGTGGGACGGGAGACCCAGTACTTC. This encodes CSASDRVGRETQYF.

This clonotype was picked up a small number of times. The chain has TRBV7-9 and TRBJ2-5; D is possibly TRBD2 (6 bases). The germline gives CDR1 SEHNR, CDR2 FQNEAQ (reference sequence). The CDR3 is made up of 15 amino acids. Trimming left V 4 bases short and J 0 bases short, with 12 bases between. The CDR3 bases are TGTGCCAGCAGCTCGGGACTGCCCTACCAAGAGACCCAGTACTTC. Encoded protein: CASSSGLPYQETQYF.

The rearrangement joins TRBV4-3 to TRBJ2-1, with 10 bases aligning to TRBD1. The CDR3 length is 18 residues. Germline V gene data show CDR1 as LGHNA and CDR2 as YSLEER. V lost 3 bases to trimming and J lost 8 bases; unmatched junction nucleotides: 16. The CDR3 nucleotides read TGCGCCAGCAGCCATGAACCGGGACAGGGGCTTTCCGTCCATGAGCAGTTCTTC. This codes for CASSHEPGQGLSVHEQFF.

This clonotype was seen a few times. CDR3 residues: CSAPPGDRGANEQFF. CDR3 bases: TGCAGTGCACCCCCAGGAGACCGGGGCGCGAATGAGCAGTTCTTC. This chain connects TRBV20-1 to TRBJ2-1, with D possibly being TRBD1 or TRBD2 (5 bases each). Germline V gene lookup returns CDR1 DFQATT and CDR2 SNEGSKA (reference sequence). There are 15 residues in the CDR3. V lost 6 bases and J lost 7, with 22 bases in between.

In its sample, this clonotype was seen a few times. The J gene is TRBJ1-5, the V gene TRBV24-1; maybe TRBD1 (6 bases). V was clipped by 5 bases and J by 2 bases, with 9 bases between them. CDR3 length: 14 residues. CDR1 is KGHDR and CDR2 is SFDVKD in the germline V gene. Here the CDR3 DNA reads TGTGCCACCAGTGCGGGACAAGGCAATCAGCCCCAGCATTTT. Translated: CATSAGQGNQPQHF.

This chain connects TRBV5-1 to TRBJ2-7; D possibly matches TRBD1 or TRBD2 (6 bases each). V was cut by 4 bases and J by 3 bases, with 17 bases left in between. The germline CDR1 and CDR2 sequences are SGHRS and YFSETQ. The CDR3 is made up of 15 amino acids. CDR3 sequence: CASSGGTSSFYEQYF. DNA for the CDR3: TGCGCCAGCAGCGGGGGGACAAGTTCGTTCTACGAGCAGTACTTC.

The V call is TRBV30, the J call TRBJ2-1; D is uncertain. The length of the CDR3 is 12 residues. The germline V and J ends were trimmed by 5 bases and 12 bases, with 17 bases remaining between them. Germline CDR1 and CDR2: GTSNPN and SVGIG (reference sequence). CDR3 sequence reads: CAWGPVRVGQFF. CDR3 coding DNA: TGTGCCTGGGGTCCCGTACGGGTTGGGCAGTTCTTC. Complete variable domain (other parts from reference TRBV30 and TRBJ2-1): SQTIHQWPATLVQPVGSPLSLECTVEGTSNPNLYWYRQAAGRGLQLLFYSVGIGQISSEVPQNLSASRPQDRQFILSSKKLLLSDSGFYLCAWGPVRVGQFFGPGTRLTVL.

This clonotype was recorded at least ten times. This sequence joins TRBV28 and TRBJ2-5; D unresolved. The CDR3 totals 14 residues. Trimming shortened V by 3 bases and J by 4 bases, and 12 bases separated the two germline ends. The germline gives CDR1 MDHEN, CDR2 SYDVKM. CDR3 nucleotides: TGTGCCAGCAGTTTGATAGGAGCGCTAGAGACCCAGTACTTC. Translating gives CASSLIGALETQYF.

This sequence joins TRBV11-2 and TRBJ2-5; 12 nucleotides line up with TRBD2. Germline lookup yields CDR1 SGHAT and CDR2 FQNNGV. Trimming took 1 base from V and 5 from J; bases not matched to a gene: 11. This CDR3 spans 18 amino acids. The CDR3 loop is CASSLGFLAGGPGETQYF. CDR3 bases: TGTGCCAGCAGCTTAGGATTCCTAGCGGGAGGGCCGGGGGAGACCCAGTACTTC.

A note on this clonotype: A read error is possible here, since a much larger clone lies one base away. As the CDR3 is not closed by the conserved phenylalanine or tryptophan, this likely results from a read error. The chain carries TRBV5-1 and TRBJ2-7; D is undetermined. Trimming removed 0 bases from V and 5 bases from J, with 9 bases in between. In germline, CDR1 is SGHRS, CDR2 YFSETQ. The CDR3 extends over 13 amino acids. CDR3 protein: CASSLDGPNEQYI. CDR3 sequence (DNA): TGCGCCAGCAGCTTGGATGGCCCCAACGAGCAGTACATC.

This clonotype has a handful of counts. This sequence joins TRBV5-1 and TRBJ2-5; 10 bases align to TRBD1. Trimming removed 3 bases from V and 5 bases from J; junction bases left unmatched: 7. The CDR3 extends over 15 amino acids. Germline V lookup: CDR1 SGHRS, CDR2 YFSETQ. The CDR3 region is CASSSTDRGRETQYF. The CDR3 nucleotides are TGCGCCAGCAGCTCGACAGACAGGGGGCGGGAGACCCAGTACTTC.

This clonotype was picked up many times. The rearrangement joins TRBV9 to TRBJ2-7; no reliable D call. The germline gives CDR1 SGDLS, CDR2 YYNGEE. With 0 bases removed from V and 0 bases from J, the gap between germline ends came to 10 bases. CDR3 length: 15 amino acids. The CDR3 sequence is CASSVGGPLSYEQYF. The CDR3 coding sequence is TGTGCCAGCAGCGTAGGCGGCCCGCTCTCCTACGAGCAGTACTTC.

The V gene is TRBV18, the J gene TRBJ2-1, with D possibly TRBD1 on 5 matching bases. Germline V gene lookup returns CDR1 KGHSH and CDR2 LQKENI. The CDR3 is 14 residues long. V was trimmed by 2 bases and J by 6 bases, leaving 11 bases between them. The CDR3 loop is CASSPTVGPNEQFF. As DNA, the CDR3 is TGTGCCAGCTCACCAACGGTGGGGCCCAATGAGCAGTTCTTC. The whole variable domain, remainder taken from reference TRBV18 and TRBJ2-1, is NAGVMQNPRHLVRRRGQEARLRCSPMKGHSHVYWYRQLPEEGLKFMVYLQKENIIDESGMPKERFSAEFPKEGPSILRIQQVVRGDSAAYFCASSPTVGPNEQFFGPGTRLTVL.